Listed below are T cell receptor beta chains from one sample, sequenced in a study of human T cells and chemical hapten exposure. MiXCR, applied by TCRdb to the RACE reads, yields one record per CDR3 protein. This sample yields 95,000 or so distinct CDR3 sequences, of which roughly 10% are seen a single time; roughly 3.1% belongs to the top ten. The sequencing used whole blood, collected in connection with sensitization to the hapten diphenylcyclopropenone (DPC). These receptors were obtained from a woman aged 40 to 50 with alopecia areata. Some clones in this sample may be carry-over from other donors' samples. CDR3s include the opening cysteine and the closing phenylalanine or tryptophan. The D gene is left open where the match is weak. Only some rows state a clone size, as once, few, many or a class for expanded clones.

D gene	V gene	CDR3 length	J gene	clone size	CDR3 protein	CDR3 DNA
NA	TRBV18	14	TRBJ1-1	NA	CASSPLGANTEAFF	TGTGCCAGCTCACCACTGGGGGCGAACACTGAAGCTTTCTTT
NA	TRBV7-2	15	TRBJ1-4	many	CASSWGIRSNEKLFF	TGTGCCAGCAGCTGGGGGATCCGCTCTAATGAAAAACTGTTTTTT
NA	TRBV7-6	12	TRBJ2-3	many	CASSWTPDTQYF	TGTGCCAGCAGCTGGACACCAGATACGCAGTATTTT
NA	TRBV10-3	14	TRBJ2-1	few	CAISELAADNEQFF	TGTGCCATCAGTGAATTAGCGGCCGACAATGAGCAGTTCTTC
NA	TRBV7-9	15	TRBJ2-3	many	CASSLVDSLTDTQYF	TGTGCCAGCAGCTTAGTAGACAGCCTCACAGATACGCAGTATTTT
TRBD1	TRBV30	15	TRBJ1-2	NA	CAWSVAGQGPYGYTF	TGTGCCTGGAGTGTAGCCGGACAGGGCCCCTATGGCTACACCTTC
NA	TRBV7-3	15	TRBJ2-7	many	CASSPLRRVGHEQYF	TGTGCCAGCAGCCCCCTTCGGAGGGTCGGCCACGAGCAGTACTTC
NA	TRBV27	16	TRBJ2-2	few	CASSLLRTENTGELFF	TGTGCCAGCAGTTTATTACGGACAGAAAACACCGGGGAGCTGTTTTTT
NA	TRBV29-1	15	TRBJ2-3	NA	CSVAPNGSGADAQYF	TGCAGCGTTGCCCCCAACGGGAGTGGTGCAGATGCGCAGTATTTT
TRBD1	TRBV18	13	TRBJ1-6	many	CASSPRDSSPLHF	TGTGCCAGCTCACCACGGGACAGTTCACCCCTCCACTTT
NA	TRBV5-1	14	TRBJ2-7	many	CASSLATSSYEQYF	TGCGCCAGCAGCTTGGCCACGAGCTCCTACGAGCAGTACTTC
NA	TRBV20-1	13	TRBJ2-6	many	CSVPGTGANVLTF	TGCAGTGTTCCGGGAACTGGGGCCAACGTCCTGACTTTC
NA	TRBV12-3/TRBV12-4	13	TRBJ1-2	many	CASRKDRSYGYTF	TGTGCCAGCAGAAAAGACAGGAGCTATGGCTACACCTTC
TRBD2	TRBV7-3	15	TRBJ2-7	NA	CASSETSGNLYEQYF	TGTGCCAGCAGCGAGACTAGCGGCAACCTCTACGAGCAGTACTTC
NA	TRBV4-3	18	TRBJ1-2	NA	CASSQDYSRRTPLGGYTF	TGCGCCAGCAGCCAAGATTACTCCCGCAGGACACCCCTGGGGGGCTACACCTTC
NA	TRBV6-6	12	TRBJ1-1	few	CASSGPNTEAFF	TGTGCCAGCAGTGGCCCGAACACTGAAGCTTTCTTT
NA	TRBV20-1	16	TRBJ1-5	many	CSARDVQGLSNQPQHF	TGCAGTGCTAGAGATGTGCAGGGGCTTAGCAATCAGCCCCAGCATTTT
TRBD2	TRBV7-3	15	TRBJ2-1	NA	CASSYSGGPNNEQFF	TGTGCCAGCAGCTATAGCGGGGGACCCAACAATGAGCAGTTCTTC
NA	TRBV7-2	15	TRBJ2-7	few	CASSPGRAYTYEQYF	TGTGCCAGCAGCCCGGGTAGGGCGTATACCTACGAGCAGTACTTC
NA	TRBV20-1	15	TRBJ1-6	few	CSAIPQRANNSPLHF	TGCAGTGCTATCCCCCAACGGGCTAATAATTCACCCCTCCACTTT
TRBD1	TRBV2	14	TRBJ2-7	many	CASLTGTGPFEQYF	TGTGCCAGCCTAACGGGGACAGGCCCTTTCGAGCAGTACTTC
TRBD1	TRBV6-6	19	TRBJ1-5	many	CASSSPGQGSHYSNQPQHF	TGTGCCAGCAGTAGCCCGGGACAGGGATCCCATTATAGCAATCAGCCCCAGCATTTT
NA	TRBV7-2	11	TRBJ2-3	NA	CASSPPGPQYF	TGTGCCAGCAGCCCCCCGGGTCCGCAGTATTTT
TRBD1	TRBV5-1	14	TRBJ1-6	many	CASSPGGESSPLHF	TGCGCCAGCAGTCCAGGGGGCGAGAGTTCACCCCTCCACTTT
NA	TRBV4-3	15	TRBJ1-2	many	CASSQEGTVRLGYTF	TGCGCCAGCAGCCAAGAAGGGACCGTCCGGCTTGGCTACACCTTC
TRBD2	TRBV28	15	TRBJ2-7	NA	CASSSPWGGSYEQYF	TGTGCCAGCAGCTCCCCCTGGGGGGGGTCGTACGAGCAGTACTTC